This T cell receptor (beta chain) was found in a study of CD8 T cells in ankylosing spondylitis. CDR1 is WSHSY and CDR2 is SAAADI in the germline V gene. The CDR3 contains 15 residues. V was cut by 3 bases and J by 0 bases, with 6 bases left in between. This clonotype was picked up a small number of times. Its antigen remains unidentified. Findings and limits, study-wide: Certain motif variants had earlier appeared in reactive arthritis synovial fluid and blood. Within ankylosing spondylitis blood, a TCR beta motif made up of roughly eight highly homologous variants appeared to be characteristic.

Libraries for TCR beta were made by quantitative 5'-RACE with molecular barcodes. TCRdb independently ran MiXCR on the 5' RACE reads; one entry per CDR3 protein. The sample carries just under 550,000 distinct CDR3 sequences, roughly 13% recorded once. The chain carries TRBV10-2 and TRBJ2-6; no definite D call. This sequence was found in a male donor with ankylosing spondylitis. Sequenced input: blood, either unsorted or a sorted T cell fraction (not recorded which). CDR3 amino acids: CASSDWSSGANVLTF. For the CDR3, the DNA is TGCGCCAGCAGTGACTGGTCCTCTGGGGCCAACGTCCTGACTTTC.